At least ten counts were recorded for the clone carrying this T cell receptor (beta chain). What it recognizes is unknown. This entry comes from a study of CD8+ T cells in alopecia areata. Extracted RNA was reverse transcribed, and the resulting cDNA served as sequencing template. Data came from immunoSEQ multiplex PCR; TCRdb stores just in-frame clones and leaves some out. The sample consists of 140,000 to 150,000 clones, less than 65% of them appearing once. Study observations and caveats: Clonality exceeded that of normal scalp in lesional scalp, most notably in alopecia totalis/universalis. When scalp samples are sequenced, resident alphabeta T cells of normal skin are also captured.

Starting from PBMCs, sorting isolated CD4+ and CD8+ T cells. CDR1 is LNHDA, CDR2 SQIVND, per germline (reference sequence). The CDR3 covers 13 residues. Trimming removed 3 bases from V and 2 bases from J, with 8 bases in between. The sequenced sample was CD8+ T cells sorted from blood. The TCR comes from a human donor in good health. The chain carries TRBV19 and TRBJ2-7; D call uncertain. The CDR3 sequence: CASSIGVAYEQYF. CDR3 sequence (DNA): TGTGCCAGTAGTATTGGGGTTGCCTACGAGCAGTACTTC.